The source of this T cell receptor (beta chain) is a study of shared clonotypes between healthy human individuals. This clone was seen ten or more times. Memory CD4+ cells were the fraction left after CD45RA+ naive selection. V lost 5 bases to trimming and J lost 6 bases; unmatched junction nucleotides: 4. The CDR3 length is 14 residues. The germline CDR1 and CDR2 sequences are SGHTA and FQGNSA. Clones were read by immunoSEQ multiplex PCR, and TCRdb kept only the in-frame ones, dropping some. The repertoire holds about 660,000 clones, with about 74% as singletons. The clonotype comes from a woman under 40 in good health. The sample was memory CD4+ T cells sorted from blood. This sample's subset: CD45RA-negative fraction. The chain recombines TRBV7-2 with TRBJ1-5; 10 bases are shared with TRBD1. The CDR3 DNA follows: TGTGCCAGCAGCCGGACAGGGGGAGGTCAGCCCCAGCATTTT. It translates to CASSRTGGGQPQHF.